This T cell receptor beta chain was obtained from a study of early T cells in non-severe SARS-CoV-2 infection. TCRdb reanalysed the 5' RACE reads using MiXCR and keeps one entry per CDR3 protein. This table holds 45,000 to 55,000 distinct CDR3 sequences, about 12% found once. Germline CDR1 reads MDHEN; CDR2 reads SYDVKM. V lost 3 bases, J lost 2 bases, and 11 bases lay in between. The CDR3 totals 14 residues. The sample comprised whole blood. This TCR was sampled from an adult who was a healthcare worker with PCR-confirmed SARS-CoV-2 infection or an uninfected control (not recorded which). The chain links TRBV28 to TRBJ2-7; D is perhaps TRBD1 (5 bases). In DNA form, the CDR3 reads TGTGCCAGCAGTTTGGTTGGCAGGGCCTACGAGCAGTACTTC. Its protein is CASSLVGRAYEQYF. The full variable domain, with the rest looked up from reference TRBV28 and TRBJ2-7, is DVKVTQSSRYLVKRTGEKVFLECVQDMDHENMFWYRQDPGLGLRLIYFSYDVKMKEKGDIPEGYSVSREKKERFSLILESASTNQTSMYLCASSLVGRAYEQYFGPGTRLTVT.